This TCR beta chain stems from a study of T cell repertoires in cytomegalovirus infection. About the study: Based on public TCR beta signatures, there were indications of CMV infection and of a matching HLA type. Study outcomes and limitations: Totalled public TCR beta family frequency picked out people who carried CMV plus the relevant HLA. Clonotype analysis showed dominance of the ex vivo response by HLA-C-restricted CMV-specific TCR beta clonotypes.

This clonotype was seen more than once but under ten times. Its specificity is unknown. TCRdb processed the reads anew with MiXCR; each CDR3 protein has one entry. The table has 400,000 or so distinct CDR3 sequences, 31% seen once. The CDR3 is 14 residues long. Between the trimmed V and J ends, which lost 7 bases and 3 bases, there was a span of 16 bases. Germline V gene data show CDR1 as SQVTM and CDR2 as ANQGSEA. Material: PBMCs. The source of this sequence is a human donor in good health (CMV status not recorded). Some clones in this sample may be carry-over from other donors' samples. The chain combines TRBV29-1 with TRBJ2-1, with D perhaps matching TRBD1 (9 bases). The CDR3 DNA follows: TGCAGCGCCCGGGGGGGACAGGGCTACAATGAGCAGTTCTTC. Residues: CSARGGQGYNEQFF.